This T cell receptor beta chain is drawn from a study of cytomegalovirus exposure and HLA in healthy donors. The CDR3 totals 15 residues. Germline assignment: CDR1 LNHDA and CDR2 SQIVND (reference sequence). J gave up 0 bases and V 5 bases, and 7 bases lay outside the gene matches. 60 Vbeta and 13 Jbeta primers were used in PCR. Here immunoSEQ multiplex PCR was the method, and the copy in TCRdb shows in-frame clones only, minus some. The table shows tens of thousands of clones, with around two thirds occurring only once. This sequence originates from a man aged 50 to 60 in good health and CMV-seropositive. Sequencing was carried out using PBMCs. The J gene is TRBJ2-7, the V gene TRBV19; 7 nucleotides line up with TRBD1. Here the CDR3 reads CASSRTGTVSYEQYF. Written as DNA, the CDR3 is TGTGCCAGTAGTCGGACCGGGACAGTCTCCTACGAGCAGTACTTC.